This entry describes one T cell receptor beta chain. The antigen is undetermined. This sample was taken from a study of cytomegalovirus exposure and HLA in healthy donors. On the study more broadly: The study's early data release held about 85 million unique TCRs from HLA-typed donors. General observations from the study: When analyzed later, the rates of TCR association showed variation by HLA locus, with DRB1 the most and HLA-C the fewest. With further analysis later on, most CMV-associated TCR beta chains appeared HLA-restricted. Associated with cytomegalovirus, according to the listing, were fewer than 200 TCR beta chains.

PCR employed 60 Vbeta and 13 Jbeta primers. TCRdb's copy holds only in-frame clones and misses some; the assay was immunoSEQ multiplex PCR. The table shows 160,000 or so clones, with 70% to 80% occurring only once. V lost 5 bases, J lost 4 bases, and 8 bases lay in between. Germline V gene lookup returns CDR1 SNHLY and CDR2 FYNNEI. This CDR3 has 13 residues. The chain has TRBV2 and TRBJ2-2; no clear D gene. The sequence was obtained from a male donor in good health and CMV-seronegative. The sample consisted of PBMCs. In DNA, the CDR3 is TGTGCCAGCAGTCCCGCGCGCACCGGGGAGCTGTTTTTT. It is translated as CASSPARTGELFF.